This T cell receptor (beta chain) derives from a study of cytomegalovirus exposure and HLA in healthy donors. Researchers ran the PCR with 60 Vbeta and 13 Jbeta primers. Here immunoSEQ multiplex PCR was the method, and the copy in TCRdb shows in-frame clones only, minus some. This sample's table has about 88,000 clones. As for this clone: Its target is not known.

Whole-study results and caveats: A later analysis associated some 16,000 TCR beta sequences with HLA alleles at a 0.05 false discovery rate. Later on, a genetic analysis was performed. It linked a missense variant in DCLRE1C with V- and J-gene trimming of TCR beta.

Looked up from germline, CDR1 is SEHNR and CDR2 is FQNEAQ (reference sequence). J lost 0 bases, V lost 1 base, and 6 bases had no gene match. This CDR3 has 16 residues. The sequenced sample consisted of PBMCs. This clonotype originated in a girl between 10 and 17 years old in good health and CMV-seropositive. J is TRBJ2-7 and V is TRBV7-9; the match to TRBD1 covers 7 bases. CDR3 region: CASSLERGPYSYEQYF. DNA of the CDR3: TGTGCCAGCAGCTTAGAGAGGGGGCCCTACTCCTACGAGCAGTACTTC. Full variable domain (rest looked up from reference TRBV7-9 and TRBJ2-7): DTGVSQNPRHKITKRGQNVTFRCDPISEHNRLYWYRQTLGQGPEFLTYFQNEAQLEKSRLLSDRFSAERPKGSFSTLEIQRTEQGDSAMYLCASSLERGPYSYEQYFGPGTRLTVT.